Described below is a single T cell receptor (beta chain) sequence and its context. Its matching antigen is unknown. CD45RO negativity and positive selection for CCR7 defined naive CD8 cells, a population that excluded terminally differentiated effector memory CD45RA+ cells. Produced via immunoSEQ multiplex PCR; TCRdb's table is partial and in-frame only. The repertoire has about 600,000 clones, 95% to 98% of them found once; the top ten carry more than 0.3%. Germline loops: CDR1 MDHEN, CDR2 SYDVKM. Trimming took 8 bases from V and 4 from J, leaving 17 bases between them. The CDR3 is 14 amino acids. This sample was included in a study of shared clonotypes between healthy human individuals. Regarding the study as a whole: Estimated richness was generally greater in naive than memory subsets. Generation probabilities were higher for clonotypes shared across all four sorted-subset donors than for unshared ones. Clonotypes that were shared across four donors made up 4.5% to 5% of naive CD4 clonotypes.

The clonotype comes from a man under 40 in good health. The chain links TRBV28 to TRBJ1-1; D gene unclear. Sequencing input: naive CD8+ T cells sorted from blood. Here the CDR3 DNA reads TGTGCCAGCTCCTCCCCGGGGAATATCACTGAAGCTTTCTTT. This gives the protein CASSSPGNITEAFF.